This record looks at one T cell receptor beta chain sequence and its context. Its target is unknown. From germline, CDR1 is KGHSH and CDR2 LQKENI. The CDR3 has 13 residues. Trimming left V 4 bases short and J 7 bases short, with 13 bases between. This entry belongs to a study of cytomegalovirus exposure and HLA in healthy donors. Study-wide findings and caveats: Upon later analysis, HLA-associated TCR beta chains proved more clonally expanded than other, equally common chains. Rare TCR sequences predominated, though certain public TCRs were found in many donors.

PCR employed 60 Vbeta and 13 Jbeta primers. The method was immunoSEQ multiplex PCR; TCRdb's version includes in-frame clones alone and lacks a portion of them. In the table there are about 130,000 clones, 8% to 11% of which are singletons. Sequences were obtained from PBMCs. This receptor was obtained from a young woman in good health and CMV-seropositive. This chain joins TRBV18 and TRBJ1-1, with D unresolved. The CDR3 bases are TGTGCCAGCTCACGGACGGAGGGTTTTGAAGCTTTCTTT. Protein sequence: CASSRTEGFEAFF.